This entry features one T cell receptor (beta chain) sequence. Its specificity is unknown. The likely explanation is a read error, given a far larger clone one base away. In the same sample, other DNA sequences code for this CDR3. Ten immunoSEQ deep assay plates were used by the authors to sequence unsorted PBMC DNA. Clones were read by immunoSEQ multiplex PCR, and TCRdb kept only the in-frame ones, dropping some. Here the sample spans approximately 500,000 clones, over 70% being singletons. Unsorted samples relied on tens of millions of PBMCs, which served as the source of genomic DNA. The data stem from a study of shared clonotypes between healthy human individuals. Regarding the study as a whole: A small donor pool kept down the genetic and exposure-history diversity that was represented.

CDR1 SEHNR and CDR2 FQNEAQ come from the germline V gene (reference sequence). CDR3 length: 13 residues. This clonotype originated in a woman in her 40s in good health. Some clones in this sample may be carry-over from other donors' samples. V is TRBV7-9 and J is TRBJ2-5; D call uncertain. Sequenced: PBMCs. The CDR3 reads CASSLMSIETQYF. For the CDR3, the DNA is TGTGCCAGTAGCTTGATGTCAATAGAGACCCAGTACTTC.